The next 16 T cell receptor beta chains were all read from a single sample in a study of cytomegalovirus exposure and HLA in healthy donors. The PCR employed 60 Vbeta primers together with 13 Jbeta primers. Method: immunoSEQ multiplex PCR; TCRdb's copy keeps in-frame clones and lacks some. Found here are some 130,000 clones, around 74% of them singletons; the top ten hold 3.1%. Sequencing used PBMCs. These receptors originate from a man aged 25 to 40 in good health and CMV-seronegative.

This clone was recorded a few times. The chain links TRBV2 to TRBJ2-7; maybe TRBD1 (5 bases). Germline V gene data show CDR1 as SNHLY and CDR2 as FYNNEI. This CDR3 has 16 amino acids. V shed 0 bases and J shed 0 bases, with 12 bases lying between them. The CDR3 DNA follows: TGTGCCAGCAGTGAAGCGGGCAGGGCAAGCTCCTACGAGCAGTACTTC. Protein product: CASSEAGRASSYEQYF.

The gene calls are TRBV4-2 and TRBJ1-5, with 8 nucleotides matching TRBD1. Germline-derived CDR1 and CDR2 are LGHNA and YNFKEQ. The CDR3 sequence is 14 residues long. V was pared by 4 bases and J by 6 bases, with 5 bases of the junction left unmatched. The CDR3 loop reads CASSLGQGSQPQHF. Here the CDR3 DNA reads TGTGCCAGCAGCCTCGGACAGGGAAGTCAGCCCCAGCATTTT.

This sequence joins TRBV10-3 and TRBJ2-5; weak D call: TRBD2 (5 bases). Trimming took off 3 bases at V and 5 bases at J, with 10 bases between the two ends. CDR3 length: 13 amino acids. Per the germline V gene, CDR1 is ENHRY and CDR2 is SYGVKD. The CDR3 here is CAISDRDWETQYF. The CDR3 bases are TGTGCCATCAGTGATCGGGATTGGGAGACCCAGTACTTC.

The chain carries TRBV29-1 and TRBJ2-3, with TRBD2 as a possible D gene (5 bases). The CDR3 sequence is 13 residues long. CDR1 and CDR2 (germline): SQVTM, ANQGSEA. CDR3 coding DNA: TGCAGTGCTAGCTTGCCTGGCACAGATACGCAGTATTTT. Protein product: CSASLPGTDTQYF.

The genes are TRBV7-9 and TRBJ2-5; 9 bases are a match to TRBD2. There are 16 residues in the CDR3. V lost 7 bases to trimming and J lost 1 base; unmatched junction nucleotides: 10. The germline V gene encodes CDR1 SEHNR and CDR2 FQNEAQ (reference sequence). CDR3 protein: CASILLSGGPQETQYF. CDR3 coding DNA: TGTGCCAGCATTCTCCTCAGCGGGGGGCCCCAAGAGACCCAGTACTTC.

This clone was counted only a few times. V is TRBV6-6 and J is TRBJ1-5, with D tentatively TRBD1 (6 bases). Trimming took 6 bases from V and 2 from J, leaving 14 bases between them. Germline CDR1 reads MNHNY; CDR2 reads SVGAGI (reference sequence). The length of the CDR3 is 15 residues. The CDR3 DNA follows: TGTGCCAGCAGAACAGGGAAAATTGGCAATCAGCCCCAGCATTTT. The encoded protein is CASRTGKIGNQPQHF.

This chain links TRBV19 with TRBJ2-1; no reliable D call. The CDR3 loop spans 12 amino acids. The V and J ends lost 7 bases and 3 bases respectively, with 7 bases between them. Germline lookup yields CDR1 LNHDA and CDR2 SQIVND (reference sequence). The CDR3 bases are TGTGCCAGTAACTACAACTACAATGAGCAGTTCTTC. Encoded protein: CASNYNYNEQFF.

This chain uses TRBV5-6 with TRBJ2-3, with a tentative D call TRBD1 (7 bases). The CDR3 covers 15 residues. Germline lookup yields CDR1 SGHDT and CDR2 YYEEEE. V shed 5 bases and J shed 2 bases, with 15 bases lying between them. The CDR3 nucleotides are TGTGCCAGCAGGGAGGGGACAGCCTACACAGATACGCAGTATTTT. Its translation is CASREGTAYTDTQYF. Supplemented by reference TRBV5-6 and TRBJ2-3, the full variable domain reads DAGVTQSPTHLIKTRGQQVTLRCSPKSGHDTVSWYQQALGQGPQFIFQYYEEEERQRGNFPDRFSGHQFPNYSSELNVNALLLGDSALYLCASREGTAYTDTQYFGPGTRLTVL.

The chain carries TRBV4-3 and TRBJ1-1, with TRBD1 identical over 7 bases. Germline CDR1 reads LGHNA; CDR2 reads YSLEER. The trim removed 3 bases at V and 5 bases at J, leaving 6 bases unmatched. There are 14 residues in the CDR3. The CDR3 bases are TGCGCCAGCAGCCAGAGACAGGGTCGGACTGAAGCTTTCTTT. This encodes CASSQRQGRTEAFF.

The chain couples TRBV6-6 to TRBJ2-3; 7 bases match TRBD1. The ends lost 2 bases at V and 8 bases at J; junction bases unmatched: 13. The CDR3 is 16 residues long. In germline, CDR1 is MNHNY, CDR2 SVGAGI (reference sequence). The CDR3 loop is CASSYPTSLQGSTQYF. The CDR3, as DNA: TGTGCCAGCAGTTACCCCACCTCCCTACAGGGGTCTACGCAGTATTTT.

The chain employs TRBV28 and TRBJ1-4; 9 bases are shared with TRBD1. Germline CDR1 MDHEN, CDR2 SYDVKM. The CDR3 length is 16 residues. The V and J ends lost 5 bases and 0 bases, in that order; junction bases with no gene match: 4. The CDR3 is CASSTDRGTTNEKLFF. The CDR3 DNA sequence: TGTGCCAGCAGTACTGACAGGGGGACAACTAATGAAAAACTGTTTTTT.

There are a few counts of this clone. The chain joins TRBV4-2 to TRBJ1-5, with no clear D. The germline gives CDR1 LGHNA, CDR2 YNFKEQ. Trimming left V 0 bases short and J 1 base short, with 7 bases between. The CDR3 runs 15 residues. In nucleotides, the CDR3 is TGTGCCAGCAGCCAAGATGCGGGGAGCAATCAGCCCCAGCATTTT. As protein: CASSQDAGSNQPQHF.

The chain employs TRBV28 and TRBJ2-7, with D possibly being TRBD2 (5 bases). V dropped 5 bases and J dropped 3 bases, with 14 bases sitting between them. This CDR3 is built from 14 residues. Germline V gene sequence: CDR1 MDHEN, CDR2 SYDVKM. The CDR3 coding sequence is TGTGCCAGCAGTAAACCACTAGGGAGCTACGAGCAGTACTTC. As protein: CASSKPLGSYEQYF.

The chain links TRBV6-5 to TRBJ2-7, with 7 nucleotides matching TRBD2. This CDR3 has 15 residues. Germline loops: CDR1 MNHEY, CDR2 SVGAGI. Trimming cost V 0 bases and J 2 bases; bases outside gene matches: 4. The chain's CDR3 is CASSYSAGVAYEQYF. CDR3 nucleotide sequence: TGTGCCAGCAGTTACTCGGCGGGGGTGGCCTACGAGCAGTACTTC.

This chain uses TRBV5-4 with TRBJ2-2; a possible D gene is TRBD2 (6 bases). V was shortened by 0 bases and J by 2 bases, with 8 bases between the two germline ends. Germline-derived CDR1 and CDR2 are SGHNT and YYREEE (reference sequence). This CDR3 is 15 amino acids long. Here the CDR3 DNA reads TGTGCCAGCAGCTTGGCGGGGGTTAACACCGGGGAGCTGTTTTTT. Translation gives CASSLAGVNTGELFF.

This rearrangement joins TRBV18 to TRBJ2-1, with a tentative D call TRBD2 (5 bases). Germline loops: CDR1 KGHSH, CDR2 LQKENI. Trimming removed 3 bases from V and 6 bases from J, with 15 bases in between. CDR3 length: 15 amino acids. The CDR3 loop reads CASSPVATRINEQFF. DNA of the CDR3: TGTGCCAGCTCACCCGTTGCTACTAGGATCAATGAGCAGTTCTTC.